Here is one T cell receptor (beta chain) with its context. This record comes from a study of blood T cell repertoires in COVID-19. Per germline, CDR1 SGDLS and CDR2 YYNGEE. The V end lost 3 bases, the J end lost 4 bases, and 10 bases lay between the germline ends. This CDR3 is 13 amino acids long. Generated by immunoSEQ multiplex PCR, the TCRdb table keeps only in-frame clones and is missing some. The sample carries more than 300,000 clones, over 90% recorded once. The chain employs TRBV9 and TRBJ1-1; D not certain. This clonotype was obtained from a woman in her twenties or thirties who had been exposed to COVID-19. The specimen was PBMCs or T cells enriched from blood (not recorded which). The CDR3 spells CASSEQVFTEAFF. The CDR3 DNA sequence: TGTGCCAGCAGCGAGCAGGTTTTCACTGAAGCTTTCTTT.